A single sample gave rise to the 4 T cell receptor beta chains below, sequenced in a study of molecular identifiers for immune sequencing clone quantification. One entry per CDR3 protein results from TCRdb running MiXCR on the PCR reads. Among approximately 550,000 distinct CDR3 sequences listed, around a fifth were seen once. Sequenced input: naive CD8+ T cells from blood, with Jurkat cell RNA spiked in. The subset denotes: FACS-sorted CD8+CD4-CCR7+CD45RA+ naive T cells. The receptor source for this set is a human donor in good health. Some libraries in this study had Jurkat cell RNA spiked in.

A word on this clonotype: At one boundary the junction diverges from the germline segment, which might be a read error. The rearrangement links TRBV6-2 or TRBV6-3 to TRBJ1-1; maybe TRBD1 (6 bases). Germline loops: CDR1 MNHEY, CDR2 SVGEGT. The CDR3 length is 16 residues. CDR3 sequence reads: CASSPIVAQRGTVAFF. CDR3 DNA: TGTGCCAGCAGTCCCATCGTTGCGCAAAGGGGGACTGTAGCTTTCTTT.

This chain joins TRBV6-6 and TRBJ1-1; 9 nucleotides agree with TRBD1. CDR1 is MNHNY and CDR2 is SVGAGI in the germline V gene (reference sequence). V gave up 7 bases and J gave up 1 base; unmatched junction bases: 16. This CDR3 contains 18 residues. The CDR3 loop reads CASTRTGVGNWGNTEAFF. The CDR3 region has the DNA TGTGCCAGCACCCGGACAGGGGTTGGTAATTGGGGGAACACTGAAGCTTTCTTT.

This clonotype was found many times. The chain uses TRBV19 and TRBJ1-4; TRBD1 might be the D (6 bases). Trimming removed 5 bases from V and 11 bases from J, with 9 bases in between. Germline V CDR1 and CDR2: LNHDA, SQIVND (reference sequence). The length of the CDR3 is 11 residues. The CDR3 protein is CASSVQGKLFF. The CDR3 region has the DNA TGTGCCAGTAGTGTTCAGGGGAAACTGTTTTTT. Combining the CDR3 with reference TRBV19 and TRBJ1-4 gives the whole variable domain DGGITQSPKYLFRKEGQNVTLSCEQNLNHDAMYWYRQDPGQGLRLIYYSQIVNDFQKGDIAEGYSVSREKKESFPLTVTSAQKNPTAFYLCASSVQGKLFFGSGTQLSVL.

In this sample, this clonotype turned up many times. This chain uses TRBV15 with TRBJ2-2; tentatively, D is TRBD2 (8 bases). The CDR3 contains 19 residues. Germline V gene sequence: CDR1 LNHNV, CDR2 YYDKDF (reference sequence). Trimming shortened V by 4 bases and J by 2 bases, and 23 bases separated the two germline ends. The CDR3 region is CATSTRQGLLAVNTGELFF. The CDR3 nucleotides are TGTGCCACCAGCACAAGACAGGGATTACTAGCGGTAAACACCGGGGAGCTGTTTTTT. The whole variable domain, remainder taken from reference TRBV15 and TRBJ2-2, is DAMVIQNPRYQVTQFGKPVTLSCSQTLNHNVMYWYQQKSSQAPKLLFHYYDKDFNNEADTPDNFQSRRPNTSFCFLDIRSPGLGDTAMYLCATSTRQGLLAVNTGELFFGEGSRLTVL.